This T cell receptor beta chain stems from a study of control samples from healthy donors and cancer patients. The repertoire was sequenced with immunoSEQ multiplex PCR; TCRdb's copy has only in-frame clones and lacks some. The data hold about 73,000 clones, with roughly nine tenths observed a single time. Sequenced input: blood. This clonotype originated in a woman between 45 and 60 years old in good health.

The chain's CDR3 is CASSQGQGGDQPQHF. In DNA, the CDR3 is TGTGCCAGCAGCCAAGGCCAGGGGGGCGATCAGCCCCAGCATTTT. The chain is built from TRBV4-2 and TRBJ1-5, with 7 nucleotides matching TRBD1. CDR3 length: 15 amino acids. The V segment lost 1 base and the J segment 5 bases; nucleotides outside the gene matches: 5. Per germline, CDR1 LGHNA and CDR2 YNFKEQ.